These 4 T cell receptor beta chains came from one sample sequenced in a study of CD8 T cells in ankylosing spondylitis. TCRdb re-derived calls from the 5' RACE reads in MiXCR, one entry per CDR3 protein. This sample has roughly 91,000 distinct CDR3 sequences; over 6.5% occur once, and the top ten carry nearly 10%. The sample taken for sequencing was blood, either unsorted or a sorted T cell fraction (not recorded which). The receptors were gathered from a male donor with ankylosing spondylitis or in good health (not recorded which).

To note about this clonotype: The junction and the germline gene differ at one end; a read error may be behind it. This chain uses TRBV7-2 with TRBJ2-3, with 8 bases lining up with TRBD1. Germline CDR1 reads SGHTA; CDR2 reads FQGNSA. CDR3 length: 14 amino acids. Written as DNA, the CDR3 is TGTGTCAGCAGCCCCCAGGGGGCGGCAGATACGCAGTATTTT. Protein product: CVSSPQGAADTQYF.

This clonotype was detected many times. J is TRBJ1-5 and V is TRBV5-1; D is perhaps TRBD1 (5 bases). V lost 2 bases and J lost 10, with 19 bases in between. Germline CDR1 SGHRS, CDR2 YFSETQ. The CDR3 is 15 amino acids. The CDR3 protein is CASSFRGVGDEPQHF. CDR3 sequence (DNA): TGCGCCAGCAGCTTCAGAGGTGTGGGGGATGAACCCCAGCATTTT.

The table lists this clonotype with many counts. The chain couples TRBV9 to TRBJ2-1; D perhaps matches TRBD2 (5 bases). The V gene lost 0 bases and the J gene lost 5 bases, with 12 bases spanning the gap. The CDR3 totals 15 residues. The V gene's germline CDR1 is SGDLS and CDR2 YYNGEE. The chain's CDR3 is CASSVGGNPNNEQFF. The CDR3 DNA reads TGTGCCAGCAGCGTAGGAGGGAACCCTAACAATGAGCAGTTCTTC. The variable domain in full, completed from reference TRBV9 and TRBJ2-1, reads DSGVTQTPKHLITATGQRVTLRCSPRSGDLSVYWYQQSLDQGLQFLIQYYNGEERAKGNILERFSAQQFPDLHSELNLSSLELGDSALYFCASSVGGNPNNEQFFGPGTRLTVL.

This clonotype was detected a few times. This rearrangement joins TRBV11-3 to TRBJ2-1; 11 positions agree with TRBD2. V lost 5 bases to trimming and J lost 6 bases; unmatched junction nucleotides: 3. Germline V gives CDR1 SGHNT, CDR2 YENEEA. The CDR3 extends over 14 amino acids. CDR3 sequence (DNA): TGTGCCAGCAGCCCTGGACTAGCGGGCAATGAGCAGTTCTTC. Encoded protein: CASSPGLAGNEQFF.